This T cell receptor beta chain is from a study of PD-1 blockade in classical Hodgkin lymphoma. Study-wide background: Patients were dosed intravenously with nivolumab at 3 mg/kg every 2 weeks. Study-level points and caveats: Patients starting nivolumab under 1 year after ASCT were excluded.

Every patient relapsed after autologous stem cell transplantation, and brentuximab vedotin exposure varied. This clone was seen just once. Its antigen is undetermined. Some clones are missing from TCRdb's copy, which holds only in-frame ones; the method was immunoSEQ multiplex PCR. The sample has over 70,000 clones; about nine tenths are singletons. Germline loops: CDR1 LGHNA, CDR2 YSLEER. Trimming removed 0 bases from V and 2 bases from J, with 11 bases in between. The CDR3 loop spans 15 amino acids. V gene TRBV4-3 combines with J gene TRBJ2-7; D uncertain. The clonotype was recovered from a human donor with classical Hodgkin lymphoma. The source material was peripheral blood mononuclear cells (PBMCs), sampled at baseline. CDR3: CASSQDRNRAYEQYF. The CDR3 coding sequence is TGCGCCAGCAGCCAAGATAGGAACAGAGCCTACGAGCAGTACTTC.